This entry lists 22 T cell receptor beta chains sequenced from one sample in a study of blood T cells in healthy people across ages. The authors ran a second PCR of roughly 6 to 12 cycles using a sample-barcoded 5' primer and a J-beta primer mix. MiXCR was run by TCRdb on the 5' RACE reads, yielding one entry per CDR3 protein. The sample yields around 800,000 distinct CDR3 sequences, approximately 53% seen once. The sequencing input was blood. Receptors were obtained from a man older than 75 in good health.

This clonotype was recorded a few times. V gene TRBV29-1 combines with J gene TRBJ2-1; 9 positions match TRBD2. Germline loops: CDR1 SQVTM, CDR2 ANQGSEA. Trimming at V came to 2 bases and at J to 7 bases, leaving 3 bases not matched to a gene. This CDR3 is 13 amino acids long. CDR3 DNA sequence: TGCAGCGTTGAACCCCTAGCGGGGAATGAGCAGTTCTTC. This gives the protein CSVEPLAGNEQFF.

The genes are TRBV5-5 and TRBJ2-1, with 8 bases aligning to TRBD2. Looked up from germline, CDR1 is SGHKS and CDR2 is YYEKEE (reference sequence). The ends lost 4 bases at V and 4 bases at J; junction bases unmatched: 4. The CDR3 totals 14 residues. CDR3 protein: CASSGTRGYNEQFF. CDR3 DNA: TGTGCCAGCAGCGGGACTAGGGGTTACAATGAGCAGTTCTTC.

Worth noting for this clonotype: A much larger clone differs by one base, so this may be a read error. This sequence joins TRBV29-1 and TRBJ2-1; TRBD2 matches 8 bases. This CDR3 spans 12 amino acids. V shed 7 bases and J 8 bases; nucleotides not matched to a gene: 7. Germline V gene data show CDR1 as SQVTM and CDR2 as ANQGSEA. Here the CDR3 reads CSGGLAADEQFF. The CDR3 bases are TGCAGCGGCGGACTAGCCGCCGATGAGCAGTTCTTC.

The chain recombines TRBV6-5 with TRBJ2-1, with 7 bases fitting TRBD2. The V segment lost 0 bases and the J segment 2 bases; nucleotides outside the gene matches: 10. Germline V gene lookup returns CDR1 MNHEY and CDR2 SVGAGI. This CDR3 has 18 residues. CDR3 sequence reads: CASSYSSTLAPTYNEQFF. CDR3 nucleotide sequence: TGTGCCAGCAGTTACTCGAGTACACTAGCGCCTACCTACAATGAGCAGTTCTTC.

This chain joins TRBV6-5 and TRBJ2-5; 11 bases are a match to TRBD1. The end of the DNA fits TRBJ2-7 better, so the J call may be wrong. CDR3 length equals 16 residues. Germline V gene sequence: CDR1 MNHEY, CDR2 SVGAGI. The CDR3 loop reads CASSSLDRGRSYEQYF. The CDR3 DNA sequence: TGTGCCAGCAGTTCCCTGGACAGGGGGCGGTCCTACGAGCAGTACTTC.

This clonotype came up a few times. This rearrangement joins TRBV4-2 to TRBJ2-3; no clear D. Germline V gene lookup returns CDR1 LGHNA and CDR2 YNFKEQ. The CDR3 extends over 11 amino acids. Trimming took 0 bases from V and 14 from J, leaving 9 bases between them. As DNA, the CDR3 is TGTGCCAGCAGCCAAGACTCCTACGCGTATTTT. This encodes CASSQDSYAYF.

This clonotype was picked up one time. The V and J genes are TRBV6-5 and TRBJ2-1, with 8 bases aligning to TRBD2. The CDR3 runs 16 residues. Trimming removed 4 bases from V and 3 bases from J; junction bases left unmatched: 8. The V gene's germline CDR1 is MNHEY and CDR2 SVGAGI. CDR3 sequence: CASSLRRGESYNEQFF. The CDR3 coding sequence is TGTGCCAGCAGTTTAAGGCGGGGGGAAAGCTACAATGAGCAGTTCTTC.

Only a few counts were recorded for this clonotype. V and J are TRBV16 and TRBJ2-7; D not certain. The CDR3 covers 12 residues. The germline CDR1 and CDR2 sequences are KGHSY and FQNENV. The V end was cut by 0 bases, the J end by 4 bases, with 4 bases between. The DNA for the CDR3 is TGTGCCAGCAGCCAATCGGGTTACGAGCAGTACTTC. Encoded protein: CASSQSGYEQYF.

This clonotype was seen only a few times. The chain has TRBV20-1 and TRBJ2-5, with D perhaps matching TRBD1 (7 bases). V was trimmed by 5 bases and J by 1 base, leaving 11 bases between them. CDR1 is DFQATT and CDR2 is SNEGSKA in the germline V gene (reference sequence). CDR3 length: 13 amino acids. The CDR3 is CSARRGPQETQYF. CDR3 coding DNA: TGCAGTGCTCGGAGGGGGCCCCAAGAGACCCAGTACTTC.

The chain uses TRBV7-8 and TRBJ2-1; D remains unclear. The better agreement between TRBJ2-7 and the DNA end casts doubt on the J call. Germline V gene lookup returns CDR1 SGHVS and CDR2 FQNEAQ. CDR3 length equals 14 residues. This chain's CDR3 is CASSFAALHNEQYF. CDR3 bases: TGTGCCAGCAGCTTTGCGGCGTTACACAATGAGCAGTACTTC.

This clonotype was seen a few times. The gene calls are TRBV20-1 and TRBJ2-1, with 10 bases fitting TRBD2. Germline V CDR1 and CDR2: DFQATT, SNEGSKA (reference sequence). V lost 6 bases, J lost 4 bases, and 12 bases stayed unmatched. This CDR3 spans 16 amino acids. CDR3 amino acids: CSASQPLAGVYNEQFF. CDR3 coding DNA: TGCAGTGCCTCCCAACCCCTAGCGGGGGTGTACAATGAGCAGTTCTTC.

This clonotype was detected once. V usage is TRBV5-1 and J usage is TRBJ1-4; a possible D gene is TRBD1 (6 bases). The CDR3 has 13 residues. V lost 4 bases to trimming and J lost 10 bases, with 14 bases between them. Germline V gives CDR1 SGHRS, CDR2 YFSETQ. The CDR3 nucleotides are TGCGCCAGCAGCCGTACGACAGGAGGAAAACTGTTTTTT. It specifies CASSRTTGGKLFF.

The rearrangement links TRBV28 to TRBJ1-1; tentative D call: TRBD1 (5 bases). This CDR3 comprises 14 residues. Germline CDR1 and CDR2: MDHEN and SYDVKM. Trimming removed 5 bases from V and 6 bases from J, with 16 bases in between. CDR3 DNA: TGTGCCAGCAGTCCCCAGGGCAGCGGGCCTGAAGCTTTCTTT. Translation: CASSPQGSGPEAFF.

In this sample, this clonotype turned up a few times. This sequence joins TRBV9 and TRBJ2-7; D tentatively fits TRBD1 or TRBD2 (6 bases each). The CDR3 totals 14 residues. Germline V gives CDR1 SGDLS, CDR2 YYNGEE. Trimming left V 4 bases short and J 3 bases short, with 14 bases between. As DNA, the CDR3 is TGTGCCAGCAGCCCCGAGGGGGAGGACTACGAGCAGTACTTC. As protein: CASSPEGEDYEQYF.

This clonotype was recorded a few times. The genes are TRBV5-1 and TRBJ1-1; D unresolved. The ends were cut back, 0 bases at V and 1 base at J, with 13 bases in the middle. In germline, CDR1 is SGHRS, CDR2 YFSETQ. This CDR3 is 16 amino acids long. CDR3 residues: CASSLGTWGSNTEAFF. The DNA of the CDR3 is TGCGCCAGCAGCTTGGGGACTTGGGGATCGAACACTGAAGCTTTCTTT.

The V and J genes are TRBV12-3 or TRBV12-4 and TRBJ2-1; 14 nucleotides match TRBD2. Trimming removed 5 bases from V and 5 bases from J; junction bases left unmatched: 11. This CDR3 contains 18 residues. CDR3 amino acids: CASSTAGTSGRINNEQFF. Here the CDR3 DNA reads TGTGCCAGCAGTACAGCCGGGACTAGCGGGAGAATAAACAATGAGCAGTTCTTC.

This clonotype was recorded a few times. The chain uses TRBV2 and TRBJ2-3; D is uncertain. The CDR3 sequence is 11 residues long. The germline V and J ends were trimmed by 6 bases and 6 bases, with 7 bases remaining between them. The V gene's germline CDR1 is SNHLY and CDR2 FYNNEI. The CDR3 DNA sequence: TGTGCCAGCAGGGGTGGGGATACGCAGTATTTT. Its translation: CASRGGDTQYF. The variable domain in full, with the rest retrieved from reference TRBV2 and TRBJ2-3, is EPEVTQTPSHQVTQMGQEVILRCVPISNHLYFYWYRQILGQKVEFLVSFYNNEISEKSEIFDDQFSVERPDGSNFTLKIRSTKLEDSAMYFCASRGGDTQYFGPGTRLTVL.

This rearrangement joins TRBV5-1 to TRBJ2-7, with D possibly TRBD1 on 5 matching bases. The CDR3 covers 14 residues. Germline CDR1 is SGHRS and CDR2 is YFSETQ. The ends were cut back, 0 bases at V and 3 bases at J, with 10 bases in the middle. This CDR3 is CASSLVSDSYEQYF. For the CDR3, the DNA is TGCGCCAGCAGCTTGGTCTCCGACAGCTACGAGCAGTACTTC.

The chain carries TRBV20-1 and TRBJ2-3; TRBD2 matches 12 bases. CDR3 length: 15 residues. Trimming took 5 bases from V and 5 from J; bases not matched to a gene: 8. Germline V CDR1 and CDR2: DFQATT, SNEGSKA (reference sequence). The DNA for the CDR3 is TGCAGTGCTTTGCGGACTAGCGGGGCCGTAGATACGCAGTATTTT. Its protein is CSALRTSGAVDTQYF.

This clonotype was counted a few times. The chain employs TRBV15 and TRBJ1-2, with TRBD1 matching over 7 bases. Germline trimming cut 3 bases from V and 2 bases from J; bases unmatched to any gene: 6. The CDR3 contains 15 residues. Looked up from germline, CDR1 is LNHNV and CDR2 is YYDKDF (reference sequence). The CDR3 here is CATSSPRTGNYGYTF. The CDR3 DNA follows: TGTGCCACCAGCAGTCCCAGGACAGGCAACTATGGCTACACCTTC. Variable domain in full (rest from reference TRBV15 and TRBJ1-2): DAMVIQNPRYQVTQFGKPVTLSCSQTLNHNVMYWYQQKSSQAPKLLFHYYDKDFNNEADTPDNFQSRRPNTSFCFLDIRSPGLGDTAMYLCATSSPRTGNYGYTFGSGTRLTVV.

The V call is TRBV10-3, the J call TRBJ2-7; D is uncertain. From germline, CDR1 is ENHRY and CDR2 SYGVKD. Trimming took off 6 bases at V and 0 bases at J, with 15 bases between the two ends. The CDR3 is made up of 15 amino acids. The CDR3 protein is CAISPRTFSSYEQYF. DNA for the CDR3: TGTGCCATCAGCCCTAGGACGTTCAGCTCCTACGAGCAGTACTTC.

The chain combines TRBV6-4 with TRBJ1-1; no firm D call. Trimming stripped 6 bases from V and 3 bases from J, with 11 bases between. Germline V gene sequence: CDR1 MRHNA, CDR2 SNTAGT. CDR3 length: 13 residues. The CDR3 bases are TGTGCCAGCAGAGAGACGCATTACACTGAAGCTTTCTTT. Translated, it gives CASRETHYTEAFF.